The 9 T cell receptor beta chains below were found in one sample sequenced in a study of T cell clonality in common variable immunodeficiency. The protocol was immunoSEQ multiplex PCR, while the TCRdb copy is restricted to in-frame clones and leaves out a portion. Listed for the sample are about 45,000 clones, none seen a single time. The sequencing input was peripheral blood mononuclear cells. The receptors were sampled from a person between 18 and 69 years old in good health.

Within the sample, this clone is medium-sized. The CDR3 end falls 3 residues outside the read, so it is completed with the germline J gene. The chain carries TRBV6-2 or TRBV6-3 and TRBJ2-5; 7 nucleotides agree with TRBD1. The CDR3 length is 16 residues. Germline V lookup: CDR1 MNHEY, CDR2 SVGEGT. V lost 7 bases and J lost 6; bases outside the gene matches: 17. The CDR3 loop reads CASTPFRCDRVQTQYF. CDR3 bases read: TGTGCCAGCACCCCTTTCCGTTGCGACAGGGTTCAGACC.

This clone was observed at least ten times. One junction end does not reproduce the germline sequence, and a read error may be involved. The observed sequence ends 3 residues before the CDR3 terminus, with the missing tail filled in from the germline J gene. The chain is built from TRBV4-2 and TRBJ2-4, with 10 positions matching TRBD2. This CDR3 contains 15 residues. CDR1 and CDR2 from the germline V gene are LGHNA and YNFKEQ. The CDR3 loop reads CASSQVTSGVNIQYF. CDR3 DNA (partial): TGCGCCAGCAGCCAAGTAACTAGCGGGGTAAACATT.

This clone came up many times. The CDR3 end is not reached by the read, which stops 3 residues before it; the germline J gene fills it in. The V gene is TRBV12-3 or TRBV12-4, the J gene TRBJ1-1; D is ambiguous. The CDR3 consists of 12 residues. Trimming removed 4 bases from V and 0 bases from J, with 3 bases in between. Incomplete CDR3 DNA: TGTGCCAGCAGTTCCATGAACACTGAA. Translating it yields CASSSMNTE. In full, the CDR3 reads CASSSMNTEAFF.

This clone occurred many times. The read falls 3 residues short of the CDR3 end, and the missing part is taken from the germline J gene. V gene TRBV14 combines with J gene TRBJ2-7; 10 bases are shared with TRBD2. V was clipped by 5 bases and J by 3 bases; unmatched bases: 13. This CDR3 has 17 residues. Germline CDR1 reads SGHDN; CDR2 reads FVKESK. The part of the CDR3 DNA that was read is TGTGCCAGCAGCTCTCGTGGGTCTAGCGGGAGTCTCTACGAG. Amino acids: CASSSRGSSGSLYE. The full CDR3 reads CASSSRGSSGSLYEQYF.

This clone has a count of ten or more. The CDR3 end is not reached by the read, which stops 3 residues before it; the germline J gene fills it in. V and J are TRBV14 and TRBJ2-7; D is uncertain. CDR3 size: 11 residues. Between the trimmed V and J ends, which lost 3 bases and 4 bases, there was a span of 4 bases. Germline CDR1 and CDR2: SGHDN and FVKESK. The CDR3 DNA, read in part, is TGTGCCAGCAGCCAGGCTTACGAG. Translating gives CASSQAYE. The complete CDR3 reads CASSQAYEQYF. Together with reference TRBV14 and TRBJ2-7, the CDR3 gives the full variable domain: EAGVTQFPSHSVIEKGQTVTLRCDPISGHDNLYWYRRVMGKEIKFLLHFVKESKQDESGMPNNRFLAERTGGTYSTLKVQPAELEDSGVYFCASSQAYEQYFGPGTRLTVT.

This clone was observed at least ten times. The read ends 3 residues before the CDR3 terminus; that terminus is restored from the germline J gene. V usage is TRBV19 and J usage is TRBJ1-6; 7 positions agree with TRBD1. V gave up 6 bases and J gave up 6 bases; unmatched junction bases: 8. The CDR3 runs 15 residues. Germline loops: CDR1 LNHDA, CDR2 SQIVND (reference sequence). CDR3 bases read: TGTGCCAGTAGCCTGGAGGGGGCTCTTAATTCACCC. Protein product: CASSLEGALNSP. The complete CDR3 protein is CASSLEGALNSPLHF.

This clone was recorded many times. The germline gene is not matched at one end of the junction; a read error may be the cause. The CDR3 end falls 3 residues outside the read, so it is completed with the germline J gene. V is TRBV10-3 and J is TRBJ1-2, with a weak D call TRBD1 (5 bases). The length of the CDR3 is 14 residues. Germline V CDR1 and CDR2: ENHRY, SYGVKD. The sequenced part of the CDR3 DNA is TGTGCCATCAGTGACAAGGGGTTGAACTACGGC. Amino acid sequence: CAISDKGLNYG. The full CDR3 reads CAISDKGLNYGYTF.

This clone was recorded many times. The CDR3 end lies 3 residues beyond the end of the read and is filled in from the germline J gene. This chain links TRBV19 with TRBJ1-1; possible D gene TRBD1, 5 bases. The CDR3 runs 15 residues. In germline, CDR1 is LNHDA, CDR2 SQIVND (reference sequence). Trimming stripped 3 bases from V and 6 bases from J, with 17 bases between. The CDR3 reads CASSILQDKGPEAFF. CDR3 DNA, as far as it was read: TGTGCCAGTAGTATCCTTCAGGACAAGGGGCCTGAA.

The sample holds many counts of this clone. The CDR3 extends 3 residues past the end of the read, so its final part is completed from the germline J gene. The chain is built from TRBV2 and TRBJ2-7; 7 bases agree with TRBD2. V was clipped by 8 bases and J by 0 bases; unmatched bases: 7. CDR1 is SNHLY and CDR2 is FYNNEI in the germline V gene. This CDR3 has 14 amino acids. The CDR3 loop is CASQAGEDSYEQYF. CDR3 DNA (partial): TGTGCCAGCCAGGCGGGGGAGGACTCCTACGAG. Full variable domain (outside the CDR3, taken from reference TRBV2 and TRBJ2-7): EPEVTQTPSHQVTQMGQEVILRCVPISNHLYFYWYRQILGQKVEFLVSFYNNEISEKSEIFDDQFSVERPDGSNFTLKIRSTKLEDSAMYFCASQAGEDSYEQYFGPGTRLTVT.